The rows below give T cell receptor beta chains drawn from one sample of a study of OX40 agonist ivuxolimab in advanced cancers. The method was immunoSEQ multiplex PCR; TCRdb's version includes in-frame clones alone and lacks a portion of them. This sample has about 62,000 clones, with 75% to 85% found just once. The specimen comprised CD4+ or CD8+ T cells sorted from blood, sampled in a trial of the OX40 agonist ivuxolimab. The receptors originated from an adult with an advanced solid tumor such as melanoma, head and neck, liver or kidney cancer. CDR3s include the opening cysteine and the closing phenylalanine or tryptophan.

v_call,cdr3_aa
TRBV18,CASSPAQSNSGNTIYF
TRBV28,CASSPTGDEQYF
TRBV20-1,CSAYSRDTQYF
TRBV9,CASSDPPAGGPGEQYF
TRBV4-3,CASSKTGNQPQHF
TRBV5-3,CARSLAGECTDTQYF
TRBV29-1,CSVKSPGYNEKLFF
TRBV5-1,CASSLEGPHQPQHF
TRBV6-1,CASSGSLSNQPQHF
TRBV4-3,CASSQIGVGTGVYEQYF
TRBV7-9,CASSHRDSLYEQYF
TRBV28,CASSSTKETQYF
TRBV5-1,CASSPYQGAFGYTF
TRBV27,CASSLWDKETQYF
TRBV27,CASSFLVDFQETQYF
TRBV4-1,CASSQAHGRADYEQYF
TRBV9,CASSVGQGYGYTF
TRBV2,CASSALDFTEAFF
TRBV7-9,CASTYGMTLYGYTF
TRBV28,CASSIKYEQYF
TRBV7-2,CASSLVAGLADSTDTQYF
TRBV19,CASHTGGTQYF
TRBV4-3,CASSQSRGPGTQYF
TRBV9,CASSAEGAYGYTF
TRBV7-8,CASSLVGDRGHEQYF
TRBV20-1,CSARVDEQYF
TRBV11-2,CASSPTGPYNSPLHF
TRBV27,CASSLSTRAPSDKTDTQYF
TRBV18,CASSHDSNTEAFF
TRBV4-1,CASSQDATTTGYAADTQYF
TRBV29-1,CSVGRGTSGRRVGNEQFF
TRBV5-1,CASSPGITYEQYF
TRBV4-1,CASSQVETSGRGVDTQYF
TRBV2,CASSEQGVSYEQYF
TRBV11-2,CASSYLAVYEQYF
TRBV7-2,CASSKDYRGNTEAFF
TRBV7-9,CASSLDTPGLGTDTQYF
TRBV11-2,CASSLAGLPYEQYF
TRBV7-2,CASSFDTSLGNTIYF
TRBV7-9,CASSPPPGQGVEQYF
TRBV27,CASSFKGRHEQYF
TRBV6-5,CASSYAEYNEQFF
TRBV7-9,CASSSMATGGPGYEQYF
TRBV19,CASRELWAGDSNQPQHF
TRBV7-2,CASSLFQGGSSPLHF
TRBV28,CASSFEPGGNTIYF
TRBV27,CASSSLITGYGANVLTF
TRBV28,CASTLGQSNTEAFF
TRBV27,CASRRGRGGARSYNEQFF
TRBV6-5,CASSYSTVNTEAFF
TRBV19,CASEQGGGQPQHF
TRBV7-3,CASSLGGRGYTF
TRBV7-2,CASSLIGGGELFF
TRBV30,CAWTRDSNYEQYF
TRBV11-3,CASSDSGSFGETQYF